The 31 T cell receptor beta chains below all came from one sample that was sequenced in a study of blood T cell repertoires in COVID-19 (TCRdb year 2020). Receptor amplification or capture employed the immunoSEQ multiplex PCR assay. TCRdb mirrors the immuneACCESS table, restricted to in-frame sequences. Some clones are absent from its copies; in checked studies, under half trace to an unresolved V gene, and the reason for the others is unknown. This sample lists 70,000 to 95,000 clones; 88% were detected once. The ten biggest clones cover 4.8% of the sample. Sequencing was carried out using peripheral blood. These receptors came from a woman older than 75 with active COVID-19.

This chain links TRBV2 with TRBJ1-3; D is unresolved. CDR1 and CDR2 (germline): SNHLY, FYNNEI. The CDR3 length is 14 residues. V shed 1 base and J shed 4 bases, with 8 bases lying between them. The CDR3 DNA is TGTGCCAGCAGTGAAGGTGGCTCCGGAAACACCATATATTTT. Protein product: CASSEGGSGNTIYF.

This sequence joins TRBV20-1 and TRBJ1-2; D not resolved. CDR3 length equals 12 residues. Germline V CDR1 and CDR2: DFQATT, SNEGSKA (reference sequence). Between the trimmed V and J ends, which lost 5 bases and 1 base, there was a span of 8 bases. CDR3 sequence reads: CSARAFNYGYTF. The CDR3 nucleotides are TGCAGTGCTCGTGCGTTTAACTATGGCTACACCTTC.

This clone appeared a single time. This chain links TRBV12-3 or TRBV12-4 with TRBJ2-7; TRBD1 agrees at 11 bases. V was pared by 5 bases and J by 6 bases, with 3 bases of the junction left unmatched. The length of the CDR3 is 13 residues. Here the CDR3 reads CASSVGTGGEQYF. CDR3 DNA sequence: TGTGCCAGCAGTGTCGGGACAGGGGGCGAGCAGTACTTC.

This sequence joins TRBV19 and TRBJ1-2; no reliable D call. Trimming pared 4 bases from V and 7 bases from J, leaving 10 bases between. Germline V lookup: CDR1 LNHDA, CDR2 SQIVND (reference sequence). CDR3 size: 12 residues. In DNA form, the CDR3 reads TGTGCCAGTAGTAAAAGGAGCGTTGGCTACACCTTC. Amino acid sequence: CASSKRSVGYTF. The entire variable domain, with the rest obtained from reference TRBV19 and TRBJ1-2, is as follows: DGGITQSPKYLFRKEGQNVTLSCEQNLNHDAMYWYRQDPGQGLRLIYYSQIVNDFQKGDIAEGYSVSREKKESFPLTVTSAQKNPTAFYLCASSKRSVGYTFGSGTRLTVV.

The chain carries TRBV7-3 and TRBJ2-2; 11 nucleotides align to TRBD2. This CDR3 is 17 amino acids long. V was pared by 5 bases and J by 6 bases, with 11 bases of the junction left unmatched. CDR1 is SGHTA, CDR2 FQGTGA, per germline. The DNA for the CDR3 is TGTGCCAGCAGCCAAGTAGCGGGAGGGCTCGTCGCCGGGGAGCTGTTTTTT. Encoded protein: CASSQVAGGLVAGELFF.

The CDR3 here is CASSASPSNRKDTQYF. The CDR3 nucleotides are TGTGCCAGCAGCGCAAGCCCCTCCAACAGGAAGGATACGCAGTATTTT. This chain connects TRBV9 to TRBJ2-3; TRBD1 might be the D (5 bases). Trimming removed 3 bases at V and 6 bases at J, with 20 bases between. Per the germline V gene, CDR1 is SGDLS and CDR2 is YYNGEE. The CDR3 spans 16 residues.

This chain links TRBV6-5 with TRBJ2-3; no clear D gene. V lost 9 bases and J 0 bases, leaving 13 bases between the germline ends. The CDR3 is 14 residues long. CDR1 is MNHEY, CDR2 SVGAGI, per germline. The CDR3 DNA reads as TGTGCCAGTACGAGAGGTACTAGCACAGATACGCAGTATTTT. Its protein product is CASTRGTSTDTQYF.

V gene TRBV5-1 combines with J gene TRBJ2-5; 15 bases line up with TRBD2. CDR1 and CDR2 (germline): SGHRS, YFSETQ. V lost 3 bases to trimming and J lost 1 base; unmatched junction nucleotides: 1. The CDR3 consists of 16 residues. The CDR3 region is CASSWGLAGGQETQYF. The CDR3 region has the DNA TGCGCCAGCAGCTGGGGACTAGCGGGAGGCCAAGAGACCCAGTACTTC.

This chain links TRBV18 with TRBJ2-1; 12 bases fit TRBD2. V trimming: 3 bases; J trimming: 7 bases; junction bases outside the gene matches: 10. This CDR3 comprises 17 residues. The germline V gene has CDR1 KGHSH and CDR2 LQKENI. CDR3 DNA: TGTGCCAGCTCACCGGGATTTTGGACTAGCGGGATTAATGAGCAGTTCTTC. It codes for CASSPGFWTSGINEQFF.

The chain has TRBV27 and TRBJ2-7, with D possibly being TRBD2 (6 bases). The germline V gene encodes CDR1 MNHEY and CDR2 SMNVEV (reference sequence). V gave up 0 bases and J gave up 0 bases, with 18 bases separating them. The CDR3 is 18 residues long. This CDR3 is CASSLSPKYGGTSYEQYF. The CDR3 DNA reads TGTGCCAGCAGTTTATCCCCTAAGTATGGGGGGACCTCCTACGAGCAGTACTTC.

This chain joins TRBV10-3 and TRBJ2-7; 15 bases map to TRBD2. CDR3 length: 15 amino acids. Germline CDR1 ENHRY, CDR2 SYGVKD. Trimming cost V 8 bases and J 5 bases; bases outside gene matches: 7. CDR3 coding DNA: TGTGCCATCGGGGGACTAGCGGGGGGTCCTGACGAGCAGTACTTC. It yields the protein CAIGGLAGGPDEQYF.

The V and J genes are TRBV9 and TRBJ2-5; 12 bases are shared with TRBD1. J was trimmed by 5 bases and V by 2 bases; bases with no gene match: 4. Germline V lookup: CDR1 SGDLS, CDR2 YYNGEE. The CDR3 is 15 amino acids. The CDR3 coding sequence is TGTGCCAGCAGCGTCGGGACAGGGGGCGGTGAGACCCAGTACTTC. It yields the protein CASSVGTGGGETQYF.

The count of this clone is one. The sample carries other DNA sequences with the same CDR3. The chain combines TRBV4-3 with TRBJ2-7; 9 bases are shared with TRBD1. This CDR3 comprises 17 residues. The J segment lost 4 bases and the V segment lost 0 bases, leaving 10 bases of the junction unmatched. Germline CDR1 reads LGHNA; CDR2 reads YSLEER. CDR3 region: CASSQEMVRTGEYEQYF. The DNA for the CDR3 is TGCGCCAGCAGCCAAGAAATGGTTAGGACAGGGGAATACGAGCAGTACTTC.

The V call is TRBV2, the J call TRBJ1-5; D gene ambiguous. The V gene's germline CDR1 is SNHLY and CDR2 FYNNEI. V dropped 4 bases and J dropped 6 bases, with 7 bases sitting between them. The CDR3 contains 12 residues. As DNA, the CDR3 is TGTGCCAGCAGTGTCACGGGTCAGCCCCAGCATTTT. It yields the protein CASSVTGQPQHF.

V is TRBV5-5 and J is TRBJ1-1; D perhaps matches TRBD1 (6 bases). This CDR3 has 15 residues. Germline V lookup: CDR1 SGHKS, CDR2 YYEKEE (reference sequence). V was shortened by 0 bases and J by 5 bases, with 14 bases between the two germline ends. This CDR3 reads CASSLEGGIGTEAFF. The CDR3 nucleotides are TGTGCCAGCAGCTTGGAGGGGGGGATAGGTACTGAAGCTTTCTTT.

As DNA, the CDR3 is TGTGCCAGCAGCCGGGGACAGCTTAATGAAAAACTGTTTTTT. It codes for CASSRGQLNEKLFF. V gene TRBV7-2 combines with J gene TRBJ1-4; TRBD1 aligns across 7 bases. V gave up 5 bases and J gave up 4 bases; unmatched junction bases: 4. This CDR3 is built from 14 residues. The germline gives CDR1 SGHTA, CDR2 FQGNSA.

V is TRBV9 and J is TRBJ1-3, with D hard to call. The V gene lost 4 bases and the J gene lost 0 bases, with 8 bases spanning the gap. This CDR3 contains 14 residues. Looked up from germline, CDR1 is SGDLS and CDR2 is YYNGEE. CDR3 sequence (DNA): TGTGCCAGCAGCCAACAGAGCTCTGGAAACACCATATATTTT. The encoded protein is CASSQQSSGNTIYF.

The CDR3 DNA reads TGTGCCAGCAGTTCCCTAGCGGGCCCCTACGAGCAGTACTTC. Translation gives CASSSLAGPYEQYF. The chain couples TRBV27 to TRBJ2-7, with 8 bases lining up with TRBD2. V lost 4 bases, J lost 2 bases, and 4 bases stayed unmatched. Per the germline V gene, CDR1 is MNHEY and CDR2 is SMNVEV (reference sequence). The CDR3 is 14 residues long.

This clone appeared once. The rearrangement links TRBV16 to TRBJ2-7; D is possibly TRBD2 (5 bases). CDR3 length: 13 residues. The germline V and J ends were trimmed by 4 bases and 3 bases, with 10 bases remaining between them. CDR1 and CDR2 from the germline V gene are KGHSY and FQNENV. This chain's CDR3 is CASSPGDGYEQYF. CDR3 in DNA: TGTGCCAGCAGCCCCGGGGATGGCTACGAGCAGTACTTC. The full variable domain, with the rest looked up from reference TRBV16 and TRBJ2-7, is GEEVAQTPKHLVRGEGQKAKLYCAPIKGHSYVFWYQQVLKNEFKFLISFQNENVFDETGMPKERFSAKCLPNSPCSLEIQATKLEDSAVYFCASSPGDGYEQYFGPGTRLTVT.

The rearrangement joins TRBV27 to TRBJ2-1; 12 bases agree with TRBD2. From germline, CDR1 is MNHEY and CDR2 SMNVEV (reference sequence). J lost 8 bases, V lost 6 bases, and 11 bases had no gene match. The CDR3 runs to 16 residues. CDR3 residues: CASRGLAGSTWDEQFF. The CDR3, as DNA: TGTGCCAGCAGGGGACTAGCGGGTTCTACCTGGGATGAGCAGTTCTTC.

The chain uses TRBV5-4 and TRBJ2-1; D unclear. Trimming took 4 bases from V and 2 from J, leaving 16 bases between them. The CDR3 covers 16 residues. Germline CDR1 is SGHNT and CDR2 is YYREEE (reference sequence). CDR3 nucleotides: TGTGCCAGCAGCCCCCCTCCCGGTATTGCCTACAATGAGCAGTTCTTC. This codes for CASSPPPGIAYNEQFF. Supplemented by reference TRBV5-4 and TRBJ2-1, the full variable domain reads ETGVTQSPTHLIKTRGQQVTLRCSSQSGHNTVSWYQQALGQGPQFIFQYYREEENGRGNFPPRFSGLQFPNYSSELNVNALELDDSALYLCASSPPPGIAYNEQFFGPGTRLTVL.

This clone was picked up a small number of times. V is TRBV5-1 and J is TRBJ1-1, with D unresolved. This CDR3 comprises 14 residues. CDR1 is SGHRS and CDR2 is YFSETQ in the germline V gene. The V gene lost 0 bases and the J gene lost 3 bases, with 9 bases spanning the gap. Here the CDR3 DNA reads TGCGCCAGCAGCTTGGAGGCCGGGGACACTGAAGCTTTCTTT. The encoded protein is CASSLEAGDTEAFF.

The chain is built from TRBV6-5 and TRBJ1-1, with 9 bases identical to TRBD1. J lost 5 bases, V lost 6 bases, and 7 bases had no gene match. The CDR3 runs to 14 residues. Germline loops: CDR1 MNHEY, CDR2 SVGAGI. In DNA form, the CDR3 reads TGTGCCAGCAGCTCAACAGGGGGCTGGACTGAAGCTTTCTTT. It is translated as CASSSTGGWTEAFF.

The CDR3 coding sequence is TGTGCCAGCAGTTTCTCTAGGGGGCCAGATACGCAGTATTTT. This gives the protein CASSFSRGPDTQYF. The J gene is TRBJ2-3, the V gene TRBV28; 7 bases agree with TRBD1. V lost 3 bases to trimming and J lost 4 bases; unmatched junction nucleotides: 4. The germline V gene encodes CDR1 MDHEN and CDR2 SYDVKM. This CDR3 spans 14 amino acids.

V and J are TRBV18 and TRBJ2-3, with TRBD2 matching 9 bases. CDR1 is KGHSH, CDR2 LQKENI, per germline. This CDR3 spans 16 amino acids. With 3 bases clipped from V and 5 bases from J, the junction kept 9 bases outside the gene matches. In DNA form, the CDR3 reads TGTGCCAGCTCACCGCAAGCGGGAGGAGGGGGAGATACGCAGTATTTT. Protein sequence: CASSPQAGGGGDTQYF.

V and J are TRBV12-3 or TRBV12-4 and TRBJ1-1, with D perhaps matching TRBD1 (6 bases). V shed 2 bases and J shed 11 bases, with 15 bases lying between them. The CDR3 has 13 amino acids. CDR3 nucleotide sequence: TGTGCCAGCAGTTTAAGACAGGACGGGCAGGCTTTCTTT. This gives the protein CASSLRQDGQAFF.

The rearrangement joins TRBV11-2 to TRBJ2-7, with 16 bases aligning to TRBD2. Germline CDR1 SGHAT, CDR2 FQNNGV. Trimming cost V 0 bases and J 6 bases; bases outside gene matches: 2. CDR3 length equals 16 residues. CDR3 DNA: TGTGCCAGCAGCTTAGAGGGACTAGCGGGAGGGAGCGAGCAGTACTTC. Amino acids: CASSLEGLAGGSEQYF.

The gene calls are TRBV25-1 and TRBJ2-5; possible D gene TRBD2, 6 bases. Per the germline V gene, CDR1 is MGHDK and CDR2 is SYGVNS. Trimming cost V 2 bases and J 1 base, with 11 bases left between them. The CDR3 extends over 15 amino acids. The CDR3 is CASSEPRGIQETQYF. In DNA form, the CDR3 reads TGTGCCAGCAGTGAACCTCGGGGGATCCAAGAGACCCAGTACTTC.

This chain joins TRBV19 and TRBJ2-1; D unresolved. CDR1 is LNHDA, CDR2 SQIVND, per germline (reference sequence). This CDR3 region has 13 residues. The V and J ends lost 7 bases and 3 bases respectively, with 10 bases between them. As DNA, the CDR3 is TGTGCCAGTACTATTGACATCTACAATGAGCAGTTCTTC. This encodes CASTIDIYNEQFF.

This rearrangement joins TRBV7-2 to TRBJ2-3, with D possibly matching TRBD1 (5 bases). The V and J ends lost 3 bases and 0 bases respectively, with 13 bases between them. Germline V gene sequence: CDR1 SGHTA, CDR2 FQGNSA. The CDR3 is 16 residues long. The CDR3 protein is CASSFQTDTSTDTQYF. DNA for the CDR3: TGTGCCAGCAGCTTTCAAACGGACACTAGCACAGATACGCAGTATTTT.

V and J are TRBV28 and TRBJ2-1; 11 bases line up with TRBD2. V shed 8 bases, J shed 8 bases, and the junction held 8 bases outside the gene matches. The CDR3 is 14 residues long. Germline assignment: CDR1 MDHEN and CDR2 SYDVKM. The CDR3 loop reads CASRRLAGTDEQFF. The DNA for the CDR3 is TGTGCCAGCCGAAGACTAGCGGGAACGGATGAGCAGTTCTTC.